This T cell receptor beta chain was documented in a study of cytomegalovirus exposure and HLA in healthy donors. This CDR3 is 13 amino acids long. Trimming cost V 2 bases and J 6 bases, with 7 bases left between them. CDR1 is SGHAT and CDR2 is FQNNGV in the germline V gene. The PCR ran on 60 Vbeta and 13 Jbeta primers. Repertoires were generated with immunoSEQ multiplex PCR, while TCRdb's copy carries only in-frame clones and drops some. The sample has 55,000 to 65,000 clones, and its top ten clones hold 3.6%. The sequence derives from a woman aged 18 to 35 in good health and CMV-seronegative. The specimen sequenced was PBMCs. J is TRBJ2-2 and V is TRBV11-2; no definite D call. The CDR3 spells CASSLLAPGELFF. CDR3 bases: TGTGCCAGCAGCTTATTAGCCCCCGGGGAGCTGTTTTTT. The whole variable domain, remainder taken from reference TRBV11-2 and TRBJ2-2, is EAGVAQSPRYKIIEKRQSVAFWCNPISGHATLYWYQQILGQGPKLLIQFQNNGVVDDSQLPKDRFSAERLKGVDSTLKIQPAKLEDSAVYLCASSLLAPGELFFGEGSRLTVL.